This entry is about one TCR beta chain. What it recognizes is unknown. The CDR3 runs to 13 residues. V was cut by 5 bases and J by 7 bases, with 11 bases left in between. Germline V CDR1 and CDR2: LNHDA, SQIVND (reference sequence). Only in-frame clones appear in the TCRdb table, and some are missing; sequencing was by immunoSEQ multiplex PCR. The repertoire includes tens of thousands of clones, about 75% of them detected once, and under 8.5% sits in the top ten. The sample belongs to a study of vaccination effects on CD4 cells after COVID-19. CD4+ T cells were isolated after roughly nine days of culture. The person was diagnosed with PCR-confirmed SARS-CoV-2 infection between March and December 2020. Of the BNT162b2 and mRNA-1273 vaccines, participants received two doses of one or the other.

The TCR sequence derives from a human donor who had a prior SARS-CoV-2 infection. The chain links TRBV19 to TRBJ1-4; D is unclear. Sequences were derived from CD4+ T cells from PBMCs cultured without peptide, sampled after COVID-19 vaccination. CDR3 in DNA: TGTGCCAGTAGTGAGGTATGGGGTGAAAAACTGTTTTTT. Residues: CASSEVWGEKLFF.